This T cell receptor (beta chain) was identified during a study of T cell changes during pregnancy in multiple sclerosis. The assay was immunoSEQ multiplex PCR, and TCRdb's table has in-frame clones only and misses some. The sample has some 68,000 clones, about 90% seen once; the top ten hold more than 1.1%. CDR1 is LGHNA and CDR2 is YNFKEQ in the germline V gene. Trimming cost V 0 bases and J 5 bases; bases outside gene matches: 6. This CDR3 has 17 amino acids. This receptor was taken from a female donor in good health, enrolled as a control in a pregnancy study. This rearrangement joins TRBV4-2 to TRBJ2-2; 10 bases are a match to TRBD2. Here the sequenced sample was peripheral blood, taken in the second trimester of pregnancy. DNA of the CDR3: TGTGCCAGCAGCCAAGATACGCCTAGCGGGAGAACCGGGGAGCTGTTTTTT. This sequence encodes CASSQDTPSGRTGELFF.